This T cell receptor (beta chain) was obtained from a study of blood T cell repertoires in COVID-19. About the research overall: Material from acute and convalescent COVID-19 was sourced from the United States, Italy and Spain.

Researchers sorted participants into cohorts using their self-reported clinical history. Recovered participants had two consecutive negative NP/OP PCR tests, healthcare professional clearance, or symptom resolution. V shed 2 bases, J shed 8 bases, and the junction held 7 bases outside the gene matches. CDR3 length: 14 amino acids. Looked up from germline, CDR1 is MNHNY and CDR2 is SVGAGI (reference sequence). Authors' data handling: Researchers report that nucleated cell counts were estimated from reference gene primer amplification. Assay used: immunoSEQ multiplex PCR; TCRdb lists only in-frame clones, some missing. Clonal size and the V and J genes are those of that table, whereas D and trimming came from the DNA. The sample has under 300,000 clones; about 90% are singletons. The sample holds one count of this clone.

The sequence was obtained from a woman aged 18-29 years who had recovered from COVID-19. Sequenced sample: PBMCs or T cells enriched from blood (not recorded which). This chain joins TRBV6-6 and TRBJ1-2; TRBD1 matches at 8 bases. Written as DNA, the CDR3 is TGTGCCAGCAGTTACGAGACAGGGGCCGGCGGCTACACCTTC. Translated, it gives CASSYETGAGGYTF.